This passage covers 5 T cell receptor beta chains from one sample sequenced in a study of cytomegalovirus exposure and HLA in healthy donors. Use of 60 Vbeta and 13 Jbeta primers characterized the PCR. Data came from immunoSEQ multiplex PCR; TCRdb stores just in-frame clones and leaves some out. The data contain about 160,000 clones, about 80% of them singletons. Source material: PBMCs. The receptors originated from a female donor in good health and CMV-seronegative.

This clone has just a few counts. V gene TRBV7-9 combines with J gene TRBJ2-7; D not resolved. V lost 2 bases to trimming and J lost 7 bases, with 6 bases between them. The CDR3 runs to 11 residues. Looked up from germline, CDR1 is SEHNR and CDR2 is FQNEAQ (reference sequence). The CDR3 is CASSLHREQYF. The CDR3 DNA sequence: TGTGCCAGCAGCTTACACCGGGAGCAGTACTTC.

The table lists this clone with a few counts. The chain joins TRBV6-5 to TRBJ1-6, with D maybe TRBD1 (6 bases). V gave up 0 bases and J gave up 10 bases, with 13 bases separating them. Germline values: CDR1 MNHEY, CDR2 SVGAGI. This CDR3 spans 15 amino acids. The CDR3 loop reads CASSYSGRGSSPLHF. The CDR3 DNA is TGTGCCAGCAGTTACTCGGGCAGGGGAAGCTCACCCCTCCACTTT.

This rearrangement joins TRBV7-8 to TRBJ2-3, with 11 nucleotides matching TRBD2. V lost 1 base and J lost 5; bases outside the gene matches: 5. The CDR3 contains 16 residues. Germline CDR1 reads SGHVS; CDR2 reads FQNEAQ. The CDR3 bases are TGTGCCAGCAGCTTAGGGTTAGCGGGGGGGCAAGATACGCAGTATTTT. Its protein is CASSLGLAGGQDTQYF.

This chain connects TRBV7-8 to TRBJ1-2, with D possibly matching TRBD1 (5 bases). The germline V and J ends were trimmed by 8 bases and 2 bases, with 15 bases remaining between them. Germline CDR1 is SGHVS and CDR2 is FQNEAQ. The CDR3 runs 14 residues. CDR3 bases: TGTGCCAGCGGACGGCCCGGACAAAACTATGGCTACACCTTC. Protein sequence: CASGRPGQNYGYTF.

This clone was counted once. The chain is built from TRBV2 and TRBJ1-6, with TRBD1 matching 7 bases. The length of the CDR3 is 13 residues. Germline V gene data show CDR1 as SNHLY and CDR2 as FYNNEI. The junction had 2 bases not matched to a gene; V was cut back by 4 bases and J by 8 bases. The CDR3 spells CASSGQGDSPLHF. CDR3 in DNA: TGTGCCAGCAGTGGACAGGGTGATTCACCCCTCCACTTT. The complete variable domain, with remaining parts taken from reference TRBV2 and TRBJ1-6, reads EPEVTQTPSHQVTQMGQEVILRCVPISNHLYFYWYRQILGQKVEFLVSFYNNEISEKSEIFDDQFSVERPDGSNFTLKIRSTKLEDSAMYFCASSGQGDSPLHFGNGTRLTVT.